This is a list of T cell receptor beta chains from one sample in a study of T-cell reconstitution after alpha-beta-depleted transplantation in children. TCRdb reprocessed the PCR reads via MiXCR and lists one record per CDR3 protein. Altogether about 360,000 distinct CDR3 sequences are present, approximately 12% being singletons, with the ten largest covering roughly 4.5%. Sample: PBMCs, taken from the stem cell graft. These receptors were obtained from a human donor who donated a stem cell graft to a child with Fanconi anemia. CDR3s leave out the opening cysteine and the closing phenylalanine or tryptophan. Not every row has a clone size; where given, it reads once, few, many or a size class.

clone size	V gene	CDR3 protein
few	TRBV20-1	SASALGTVGNQPQH
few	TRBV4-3	ASSLGTGWDNEQF
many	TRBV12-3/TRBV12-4	ASSPGAGWNTEAF
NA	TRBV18	ASSFPTASQETQY
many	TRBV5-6	ASSLVQGGELF
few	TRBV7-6	ASNEGGRETQY
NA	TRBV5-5	ASSLEGGANTGELF
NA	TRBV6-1	ATPQAKCHQPQH
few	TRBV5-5	ASTEDYRFGEGRF
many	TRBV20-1	SAPVKGDAGYT
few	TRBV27	ASSPKTRPYEQY
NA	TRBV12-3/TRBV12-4	ASSPEVFVTEAF
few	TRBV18	ASSQSTEYSPLH
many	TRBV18	ASSLGATGDTQY
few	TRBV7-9	ASRSRDRDTGELF
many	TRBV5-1	ASSLGPGDDEQF
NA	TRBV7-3	ASSLNAGGTYNEQF
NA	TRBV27	ASSPRRVGY
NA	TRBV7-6	ASSPGTGVFEKLF
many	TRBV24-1	ATSDLNSHTSTDTQY
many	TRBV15	ATSRDLRTSGGNTIY
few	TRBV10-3	AISDREGAGEKLF
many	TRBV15	ATSRDMDTEAF
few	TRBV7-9	ASSSLDPNQPQH
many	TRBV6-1	AARSSGGDNEQF
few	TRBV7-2	ASSRPPGNEQF
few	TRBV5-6	ASSSPRQPNTEAF
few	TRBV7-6	ASSEGNSPLH
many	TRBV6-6	ASSSTQSRGNTIY
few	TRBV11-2	ASSSRGGGYTGELF
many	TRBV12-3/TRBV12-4	ASSPRVQQPQH
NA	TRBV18	ASADRVYGYT
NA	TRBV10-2	ATTPGQGFYGYT
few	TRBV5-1	ASSEQGAAVDEQF
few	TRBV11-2	ASSPLGAGNEQF
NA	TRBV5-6	ASSLVSVGYT
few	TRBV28	ASSPPGAKNIQY
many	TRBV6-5	ATRGTYEQY
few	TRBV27	ASSLSFGGIPINQPQH
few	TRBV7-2	ASSLEARSYEQY
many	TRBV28	ASCPRRGGGQETQY
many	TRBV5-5	ASSLVGAGADTQY
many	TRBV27	ASSQLDGAYEQY
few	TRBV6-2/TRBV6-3	ASTNPAKNSPLH
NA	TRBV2	ASRGVTDSSAGGYT
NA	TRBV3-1	ASSQMGGGYNEQF
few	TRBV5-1	ASSLLGQGFEAF
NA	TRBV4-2	ASSQYALNTEAF
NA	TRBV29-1	SVRRGSADTQY
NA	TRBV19	ASSTGPTGTQY
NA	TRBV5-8	ASSLKDGLGGRSGYT
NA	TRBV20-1	SANTGIYGYT
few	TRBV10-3	AITPDRLNEQF
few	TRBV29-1	SVKQGSNQPQH
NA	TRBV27	ASREVYGYT
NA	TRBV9	ASSVMAGGYANTGELF
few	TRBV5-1	ASSLAQAMNTEAF
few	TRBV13	ASSLQGASLGTQY
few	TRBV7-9	ASTGDTSGANVLT